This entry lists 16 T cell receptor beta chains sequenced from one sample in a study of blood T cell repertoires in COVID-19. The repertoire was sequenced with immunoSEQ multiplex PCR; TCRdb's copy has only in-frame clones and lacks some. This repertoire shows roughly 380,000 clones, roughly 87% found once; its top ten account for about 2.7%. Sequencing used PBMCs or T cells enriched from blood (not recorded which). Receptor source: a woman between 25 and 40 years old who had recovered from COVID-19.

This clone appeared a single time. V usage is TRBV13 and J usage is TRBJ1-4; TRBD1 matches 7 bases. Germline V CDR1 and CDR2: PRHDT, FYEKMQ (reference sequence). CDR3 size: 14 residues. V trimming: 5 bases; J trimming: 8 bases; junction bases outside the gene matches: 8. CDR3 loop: CASSLGTEEEKLFF. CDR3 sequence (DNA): TGTGCCAGCAGCCTCGGGACAGAGGAAGAAAAACTGTTTTTT.

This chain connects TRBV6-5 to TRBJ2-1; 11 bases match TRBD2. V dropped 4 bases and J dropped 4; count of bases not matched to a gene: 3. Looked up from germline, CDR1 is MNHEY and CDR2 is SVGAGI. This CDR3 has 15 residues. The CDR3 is CASSSSGGRYNEQFF. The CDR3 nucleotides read TGTGCCAGCAGTTCTAGCGGGGGGAGATACAATGAGCAGTTCTTC.

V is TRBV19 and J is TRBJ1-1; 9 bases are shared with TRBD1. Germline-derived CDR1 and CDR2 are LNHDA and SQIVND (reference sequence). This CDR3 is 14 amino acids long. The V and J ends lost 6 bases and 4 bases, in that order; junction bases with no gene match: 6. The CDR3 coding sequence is TGTGCCAGTAGGCTGACAGGGGGTGGCACTGAAGCTTTCTTT. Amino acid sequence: CASRLTGGGTEAFF.

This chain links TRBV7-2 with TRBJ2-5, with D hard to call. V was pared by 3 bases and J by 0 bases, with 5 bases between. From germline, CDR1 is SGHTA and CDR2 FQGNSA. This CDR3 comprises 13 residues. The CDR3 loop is CASSFAYQETQYF. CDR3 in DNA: TGTGCCAGCAGCTTTGCGTACCAAGAGACCCAGTACTTC.

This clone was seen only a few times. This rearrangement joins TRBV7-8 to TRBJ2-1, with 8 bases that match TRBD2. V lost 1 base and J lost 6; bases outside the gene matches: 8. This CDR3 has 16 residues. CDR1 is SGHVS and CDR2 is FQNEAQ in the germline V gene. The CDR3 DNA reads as TGTGCCAGCAGCTTAGTTGGCGGGGGGCTTCTCAATGAGCAGTTCTTC. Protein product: CASSLVGGGLLNEQFF.

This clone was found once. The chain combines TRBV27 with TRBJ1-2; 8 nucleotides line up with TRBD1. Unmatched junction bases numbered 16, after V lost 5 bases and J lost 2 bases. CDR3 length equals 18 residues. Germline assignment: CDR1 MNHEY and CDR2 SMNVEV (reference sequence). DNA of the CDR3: TGTGCCAGCAGTGCGATTATCCCGACAGGGGCCCGCAACTATGGCTACACCTTC. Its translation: CASSAIIPTGARNYGYTF.

The DNA for the CDR3 is TGCGCCAGCAGTCGGCGACTAGCGGGATTGGAAAATGAGCAGTTCTTC. As protein: CASSRRLAGLENEQFF. This chain joins TRBV10-1 and TRBJ2-1; 11 bases line up with TRBD2. Germline V gene lookup returns CDR1 WNHNN and CDR2 SYGVQD (reference sequence). The CDR3 runs to 16 residues. After removal of 5 bases from V and 7 bases from J, the junction contained 10 bases not matched to a gene.

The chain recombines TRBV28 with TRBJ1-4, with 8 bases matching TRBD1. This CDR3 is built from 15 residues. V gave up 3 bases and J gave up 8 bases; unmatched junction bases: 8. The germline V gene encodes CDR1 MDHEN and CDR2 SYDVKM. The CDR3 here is CASSLPGQGREKLFF. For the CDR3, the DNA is TGTGCCAGCAGTTTGCCAGGACAGGGTCGGGAAAAACTGTTTTTT.

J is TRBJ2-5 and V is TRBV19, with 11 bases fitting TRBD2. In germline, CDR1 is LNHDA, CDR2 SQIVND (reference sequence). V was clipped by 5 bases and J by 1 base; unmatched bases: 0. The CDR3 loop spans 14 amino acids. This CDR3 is CASSGLAGQETQYF. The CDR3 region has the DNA TGTGCCAGTAGTGGACTAGCGGGCCAAGAGACCCAGTACTTC.

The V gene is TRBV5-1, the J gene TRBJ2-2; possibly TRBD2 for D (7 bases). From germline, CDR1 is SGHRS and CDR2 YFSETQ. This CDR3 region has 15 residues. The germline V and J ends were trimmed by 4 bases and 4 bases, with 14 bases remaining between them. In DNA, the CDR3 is TGCGCCAGCAGCATCACAGGGAGGGGCACCGGGGAGCTGTTTTTT. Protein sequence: CASSITGRGTGELFF.

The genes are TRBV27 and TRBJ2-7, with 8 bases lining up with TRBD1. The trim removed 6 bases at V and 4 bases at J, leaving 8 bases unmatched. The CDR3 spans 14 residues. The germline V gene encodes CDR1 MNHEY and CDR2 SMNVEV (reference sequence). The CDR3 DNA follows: TGTGCCAGCAGACCCCAGGGGGCAGGTTACGAGCAGTACTTC. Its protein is CASRPQGAGYEQYF.

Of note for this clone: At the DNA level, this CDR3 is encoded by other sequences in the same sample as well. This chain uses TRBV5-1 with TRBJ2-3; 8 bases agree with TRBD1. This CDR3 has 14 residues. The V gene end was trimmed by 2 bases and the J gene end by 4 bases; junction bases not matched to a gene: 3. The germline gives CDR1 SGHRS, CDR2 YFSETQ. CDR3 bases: TGCGCCAGCAGCTTAGGACAGGGCCCAGATACGCAGTATTTT. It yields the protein CASSLGQGPDTQYF.

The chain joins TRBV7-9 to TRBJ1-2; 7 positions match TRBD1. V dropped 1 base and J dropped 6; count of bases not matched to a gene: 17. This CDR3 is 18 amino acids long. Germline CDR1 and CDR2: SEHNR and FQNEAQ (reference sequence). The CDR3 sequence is CASSLERSGGVELHGYTF. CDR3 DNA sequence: TGTGCCAGCAGCTTAGAAAGGTCAGGGGGAGTCGAACTCCATGGCTACACCTTC.

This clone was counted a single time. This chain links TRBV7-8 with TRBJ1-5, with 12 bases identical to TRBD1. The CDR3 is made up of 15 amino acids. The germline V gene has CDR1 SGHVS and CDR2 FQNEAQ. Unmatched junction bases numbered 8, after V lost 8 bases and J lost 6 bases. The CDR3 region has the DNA TGTGCCAGCGCAACGGGACAGGGGGCTGGTCAGCCCCAGCATTTT. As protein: CASATGQGAGQPQHF.

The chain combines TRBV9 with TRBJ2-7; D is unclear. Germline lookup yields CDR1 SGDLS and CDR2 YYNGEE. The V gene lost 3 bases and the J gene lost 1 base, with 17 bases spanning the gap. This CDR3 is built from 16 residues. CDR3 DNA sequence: TGTGCCAGCAGCGCCCAATTGTGGGCCGAGTCCTACGAGCAGTACTTC. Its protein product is CASSAQLWAESYEQYF.

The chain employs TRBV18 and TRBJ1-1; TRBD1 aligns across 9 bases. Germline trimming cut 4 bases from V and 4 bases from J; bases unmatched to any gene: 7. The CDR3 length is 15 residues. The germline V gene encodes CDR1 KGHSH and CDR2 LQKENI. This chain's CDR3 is CASSQNDRGVTEAFF. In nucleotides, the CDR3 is TGTGCCAGCTCACAGAACGACAGGGGGGTCACTGAAGCTTTCTTT.